This is a list of T cell receptor beta chains from one sample in a study of molecular identifiers for immune sequencing clone quantification. A single record per CDR3 protein comes from TCRdb applying MiXCR to the PCR reads. The sample consists of under 650,000 distinct CDR3 sequences, around 20% of them appearing once. The sample comprised naive CD8+ T cells from blood, with Jurkat cell RNA spiked in. The receptors here all came from a human donor in good health. Some libraries in this study had Jurkat cell RNA spiked in. The CDR3 runs from the conserved cysteine through the conserved F or W. The order of the fields is CDR3 DNA, CDR3 protein, J gene, D gene, clone size, V gene. The D gene is left open where the match is weak. Only some rows state a clone size, as once, few, many or a class for expanded clones.

CDR3 DNA: TGTGCCAGCAGCGCCGGACAGCCCTATGGCTACACCTTC; CDR3 protein: CASSAGQPYGYTF; J gene: TRBJ1-2; D gene: NA; clone size: many; V gene: TRBV9
CDR3 DNA: TGCGCCAGCAGCCAAGATAGATGGGACAGGTCTTACGAGCAGTACTTC; CDR3 protein: CASSQDRWDRSYEQYF; J gene: TRBJ2-7; D gene: TRBD1; clone size: NA; V gene: TRBV4-1
CDR3 DNA: TGTGCCAGCAGCCCCTTGACTAGCGGGAGCACAGATACGCAGTATTTT; CDR3 protein: CASSPLTSGSTDTQYF; J gene: TRBJ2-3; D gene: TRBD2; clone size: few; V gene: TRBV5-8
CDR3 DNA: TGTGCCAGCAGTGACCCGACAGTCAGCACAGATACGCAGTATTTT; CDR3 protein: CASSDPTVSTDTQYF; J gene: TRBJ2-3; D gene: NA; clone size: many; V gene: TRBV6-1
CDR3 DNA: TGTGCCAGCAGCACCCGGACAGGATCCTATGGCTACACCTTC; CDR3 protein: CASSTRTGSYGYTF; J gene: TRBJ1-2; D gene: TRBD1; clone size: many; V gene: TRBV13
CDR3 DNA: TGTGCCAGCAGCCAACTCCCCAGTAGCGGGGGGCCTAACTACGAGCAGTACTTC; CDR3 protein: CASSQLPSSGGPNYEQYF; J gene: TRBJ2-7; D gene: TRBD2; clone size: NA; V gene: TRBV14
CDR3 DNA: TGTGCCAGCAGCGTCCTAGCGGGAGGGCTCCTCAATGAGCAGTTCTTC; CDR3 protein: CASSVLAGGLLNEQFF; J gene: TRBJ2-1; D gene: TRBD2; clone size: few; V gene: TRBV11-2
CDR3 DNA: TGTGCCAGCAGCCAAGACGCGGCTAGCGGGAGCTACGAGCAGTACTTC; CDR3 protein: CASSQDAASGSYEQYF; J gene: TRBJ2-7; D gene: TRBD2; clone size: many; V gene: TRBV4-2
CDR3 DNA: TGTGCCAGCGGTTACGAGGGGGCGAGGTCCTACGAGCAGTACTTC; CDR3 protein: CASGYEGARSYEQYF; J gene: TRBJ2-7; D gene: TRBD1; clone size: few; V gene: TRBV28
CDR3 DNA: TGTGCCAGCAGCGAAGAGGAGGATCGCTACGAGCAGTACTTC; CDR3 protein: CASSEEEDRYEQYF; J gene: TRBJ2-7; D gene: NA; clone size: many; V gene: TRBV7-6
CDR3 DNA: TGTGCCAGTAGTATGATCGCGGACAGTTTGACAGATACGCAGTATTTT; CDR3 protein: CASSMIADSLTDTQYF; J gene: TRBJ2-3; D gene: NA; clone size: many; V gene: TRBV19
CDR3 DNA: TGTGCCAGCAGGCGGGGGACAGGGGCGATCTACGAGCAGTACTTC; CDR3 protein: CASRRGTGAIYEQYF; J gene: TRBJ2-7; D gene: TRBD1; clone size: few; V gene: TRBV28
CDR3 DNA: TGTGCCAGCAGCCTAACAGGCTCGATCAATCAGCCCCAGCATTTT; CDR3 protein: CASSLTGSINQPQHF; J gene: TRBJ1-5; D gene: NA; clone size: many; V gene: TRBV27
CDR3 DNA: TGTGCCATCCGGGGGGCGGATGAGCAGTTCTTC; CDR3 protein: CAIRGADEQFF; J gene: TRBJ2-1; D gene: NA; clone size: many; V gene: TRBV11-2
CDR3 DNA: TGTGCCAGCAGTTTAGGGCAGTTTTTCACTGAAGCTTTCTTT; CDR3 protein: CASSLGQFFTEAFF; J gene: TRBJ1-1; D gene: NA; clone size: many; V gene: TRBV12-3/TRBV12-4
CDR3 DNA: TGTGCCATCAGTGCCCTTGGGACTAGCGGGACCGGGGAGCTGTTTTTT; CDR3 protein: CAISALGTSGTGELFF; J gene: TRBJ2-2; D gene: TRBD2; clone size: NA; V gene: TRBV10-3
CDR3 DNA: TGCGCCAGCAGCCCAGGGTCGGGGAACGAGCAGTACTTC; CDR3 protein: CASSPGSGNEQYF; J gene: TRBJ2-7; D gene: NA; clone size: NA; V gene: TRBV4-1
CDR3 DNA: TGCAGTGCCCAGCGGGGGGCCCCCTACGAGCAGTACTTC; CDR3 protein: CSAQRGAPYEQYF; J gene: TRBJ2-7; D gene: TRBD2; clone size: many; V gene: TRBV20-1
CDR3 DNA: TGTGCCGGCCGGGACTCAGGGTACGAGCAGTACTTC; CDR3 protein: CAGRDSGYEQYF; J gene: TRBJ2-7; D gene: NA; clone size: NA; V gene: TRBV19
CDR3 DNA: TGTGCCAGCAGTTACTCTCCGGGGGCAGTGTATGGCTACACCTTC; CDR3 protein: CASSYSPGAVYGYTF; J gene: TRBJ1-2; D gene: NA; clone size: NA; V gene: TRBV6-2/TRBV6-3
CDR3 DNA: TGTGCCAGCAGCTTAAGGATACAGGGAAATCCTTACGGTGAGCAGTTCTTC; CDR3 protein: CASSLRIQGNPYGEQFF; J gene: TRBJ2-1; D gene: NA; clone size: NA; V gene: TRBV5-5
CDR3 DNA: TGCGCCAGCAGACAAGATGTCAGGGGCGGGAGCTATGGCTACACCTTC; CDR3 protein: CASRQDVRGGSYGYTF; J gene: TRBJ1-2; D gene: NA; clone size: many; V gene: TRBV4-3
CDR3 DNA: TGCAGTGCTAGAGTCCTAGCGGAGAGCACAGATACGCAGTATTTT; CDR3 protein: CSARVLAESTDTQYF; J gene: TRBJ2-3; D gene: TRBD2; clone size: many; V gene: TRBV20-1
CDR3 DNA: TGTGCCAGCAGTCCACCCAGGGGGACTGGAAACACCATATATTTT; CDR3 protein: CASSPPRGTGNTIYF; J gene: TRBJ1-3; D gene: TRBD1; clone size: many; V gene: TRBV12-3/TRBV12-4
CDR3 DNA: TGTGCCAGCAGCTGGTCACAGGAGGAAAACACCATATATTTT; CDR3 protein: CASSWSQEENTIYF; J gene: TRBJ1-3; D gene: NA; clone size: NA; V gene: TRBV7-9
CDR3 DNA: TGTGCCAGCAGCCAAGATATGGGGGCCCCGCCGGGCAATGAGCAGTTCTTC; CDR3 protein: CASSQDMGAPPGNEQFF; J gene: TRBJ2-1; D gene: NA; clone size: many; V gene: TRBV4-2
CDR3 DNA: TGTGCCAGCAGTAGACAGGCCACCTCGGCCTACGAGCAGTACTTC; CDR3 protein: CASSRQATSAYEQYF; J gene: TRBJ2-7; D gene: NA; clone size: many; V gene: TRBV6-1
CDR3 DNA: TGTGCCAGCAGCTCCGGGACAGGACTAGTCTCACCCCTCCACTTT; CDR3 protein: CASSSGTGLVSPLHF; J gene: TRBJ1-6; D gene: TRBD1; clone size: many; V gene: TRBV7-9
CDR3 DNA: TGTGCCAGCAGCCAACCCCTAGCGGGAGGGCCGGAAGAGCAGTACTTC; CDR3 protein: CASSQPLAGGPEEQYF; J gene: TRBJ2-7; D gene: TRBD2; clone size: many; V gene: TRBV7-2
CDR3 DNA: TGTGCCAGTAGTTCATCGACGTTCGGGACCTACGAGCAGTACTTC; CDR3 protein: CASSSSTFGTYEQYF; J gene: TRBJ2-7; D gene: NA; clone size: many; V gene: TRBV19
CDR3 DNA: TGTGCCAGTAATGACGCGGGGGGCTATGGCTACACCTTC; CDR3 protein: CASNDAGGYGYTF; J gene: TRBJ1-2; D gene: NA; clone size: NA; V gene: TRBV19
CDR3 DNA: TGTGCCAGCAGCTACCGAAGCTACGAGCAGTACTTC; CDR3 protein: CASSYRSYEQYF; J gene: TRBJ2-7; D gene: NA; clone size: many; V gene: TRBV6-5